The 25 T cell receptor beta chains listed next were all sequenced from one sample in a study of blood T cells in healthy people across ages. Alongside a J-beta primer mix, a sample-barcoded 5' primer served in a second PCR lasting about 7 to 12 cycles. TCRdb fed the 5' RACE reads into MiXCR, producing one record per CDR3 protein. The sample lists roughly 800,000 distinct CDR3 sequences; 58% were seen once. Material for sequencing was blood. These receptor sequences come from a man in his thirties or forties in good health.

The V gene is TRBV4-2, the J gene TRBJ2-5, with 8 positions matching TRBD2. The CDR3 contains 17 residues. V gave up 4 bases and J gave up 4 bases; unmatched junction bases: 14. Germline CDR1 and CDR2: LGHNA and YNFKEQ. CDR3 region: CASSRVGSGGLGETQYF. The CDR3 DNA reads as TGTGCCAGCAGCCGAGTCGGGTCGGGGGGGCTCGGAGAGACCCAGTACTTC.

The chain joins TRBV6-5 to TRBJ2-4; possible D gene TRBD1, 5 bases. Between the trimmed V and J ends, which lost 6 bases and 5 bases, there was a span of 11 bases. The CDR3 covers 13 residues. Looked up from germline, CDR1 is MNHEY and CDR2 is SVGAGI. The CDR3 reads CASRRGGENIQYF. As DNA, the CDR3 is TGTGCCAGCAGAAGGGGTGGAGAAAACATTCAGTACTTC.

The rearrangement links TRBV20-1 to TRBJ1-1, with 7 positions matching TRBD1. V was clipped by 5 bases and J by 4 bases; unmatched bases: 13. This CDR3 region has 15 residues. Per the germline V gene, CDR1 is DFQATT and CDR2 is SNEGSKA (reference sequence). The CDR3: CSAYGTAVQGTEAFF. CDR3 in DNA: TGCAGTGCTTACGGGACAGCCGTCCAGGGCACTGAAGCTTTCTTT.

This clonotype was found once. J is TRBJ2-4 and V is TRBV6-6; 8 bases are shared with TRBD1. The J call is uncertain, as TRBJ2-7 better fits the DNA end. The germline V gene encodes CDR1 MNHNY and CDR2 SVGAGI (reference sequence). The CDR3 is 15 residues long. The CDR3 spells CASREGQVSLYEQYF. CDR3 bases: TGTGCCAGCAGGGAGGGACAGGTGAGTCTCTACGAGCAGTACTTC.

The rearrangement uses TRBV5-1 and TRBJ2-5, with TRBD1 matching over 8 bases. The V segment lost 2 bases and the J segment 3 bases; nucleotides outside the gene matches: 6. This CDR3 is 15 amino acids long. Per germline, CDR1 SGHRS and CDR2 YFSETQ. The CDR3 DNA reads TGCGCCAGCAGCTTTACCGACAGGGGAAAAGAGACCCAGTACTTC. It codes for CASSFTDRGKETQYF.

In this sample, this clonotype turned up once. One end of the junction varies from germline; a read error may be responsible. The rearrangement uses TRBV28 and TRBJ2-3, with D hard to call. CDR1 is MDHEN and CDR2 is SYDVKM in the germline V gene. This CDR3 spans 13 amino acids. As DNA, the CDR3 is TGCGCCAGCAGGAATTCGGGCACAGATACGCAGTATTTT. Translating it yields CASRNSGTDTQYF.

The V and J genes are TRBV5-1 and TRBJ2-2; D is perhaps TRBD2 (6 bases). Deletions cut 1 base from V and 8 bases from J, with 15 bases between. The CDR3 spans 15 residues. Germline V gene lookup returns CDR1 SGHRS and CDR2 YFSETQ. CDR3 sequence (DNA): TGCGCCAGCAGCTTGTCGGACTATACTCCAGGGGAGCTGTTTTTT. Translation gives CASSLSDYTPGELFF.

This clonotype appeared a single time. The chain is built from TRBV29-1 and TRBJ2-3; D is ambiguous. The CDR3 runs to 12 residues. Deletions cut 7 bases from V and 0 bases from J, with 8 bases between. Germline CDR1 is SQVTM and CDR2 is ANQGSEA. This chain's CDR3 is CSARDSTDTQYF. In DNA form, the CDR3 reads TGCAGCGCTAGAGACAGCACAGATACGCAGTATTTT.

In the case of this clonotype: Germline is not matched at one junction end, which may reflect a read error. This sequence joins TRBV29-1 and TRBJ1-3, with D possibly matching TRBD1 (5 bases). CDR3 length equals 14 residues. Germline loops: CDR1 SQVTM, CDR2 ANQGSEA. The CDR3 DNA is TGCGGCGTCGGGGGTGGAGCGTCTGGAAACACCATATATTTT. Translated, it gives CGVGGGASGNTIYF.

The chain couples TRBV6-6 to TRBJ2-7; 11 nucleotides match TRBD2. Losses at the gene ends were 4 bases for V and 4 bases for J; bases not matched to a gene: 3. There are 14 residues in the CDR3. Germline V gene data show CDR1 as MNHNY and CDR2 as SVGAGI (reference sequence). This CDR3 reads CASSSSGGTYEQYF. The CDR3 DNA reads TGTGCCAGCAGTTCTAGCGGGGGGACATACGAGCAGTACTTC.

The J gene is TRBJ2-5, the V gene TRBV3-1; TRBD2 agrees at 8 bases. The assigned J gene may be wrong: the sequence end matches TRBJ2-7 better. The CDR3 is made up of 14 amino acids. The germline CDR1 and CDR2 sequences are LGHDT and YNNKEL (reference sequence). The CDR3 loop reads CASSQIAGTYEQYF. The CDR3 bases are TGTGCCAGCAGCCAAATAGCGGGAACCTACGAGCAGTACTTC.

The V gene is TRBV10-3, the J gene TRBJ1-1; D unresolved. Germline V gives CDR1 ENHRY, CDR2 SYGVKD. The CDR3 runs to 11 residues. Trimming removed 3 bases at V and 8 bases at J, with 7 bases between. The DNA for the CDR3 is TGTGCCATCAGTGACGGCGAGGAAGCTTTCTTT. This encodes CAISDGEEAFF.

The chain has TRBV29-1 and TRBJ2-3, with TRBD2 identical over 10 bases. The CDR3 contains 15 residues. The junction had 7 bases not matched to a gene; V was cut back by 6 bases and J by 1 base. Per the germline V gene, CDR1 is SQVTM and CDR2 is ANQGSEA. The CDR3 DNA follows: TGCAGCGTCCAAGTACTAGCGGGACGCACAGATACGCAGTATTTT. Its protein is CSVQVLAGRTDTQYF.

This clonotype was observed once. This chain connects TRBV7-2 to TRBJ2-1; the match to TRBD2 covers 7 bases. The CDR3 has 15 residues. Germline V gene data show CDR1 as SGHTA and CDR2 as FQGNSA. The V and J ends lost 6 bases and 3 bases, in that order; junction bases with no gene match: 8. CDR3 sequence (DNA): TGTGCCAGCAGTCCCAGGCAGCGGGACTACAATGAGCAGTTCTTC. Protein product: CASSPRQRDYNEQFF.

The chain joins TRBV4-3 to TRBJ2-1, with 9 bases matching TRBD2. The CDR3 length is 17 residues. V was clipped by 0 bases and J by 6 bases; unmatched bases: 9. In germline, CDR1 is LGHNA, CDR2 YSLEER. Written as DNA, the CDR3 is TGCGCCAGCAGCCAAGATCCAGCGGGAGGTGAGGGCAATGAGCAGTTCTTC. This gives the protein CASSQDPAGGEGNEQFF.

This chain connects TRBV28 to TRBJ1-2; D remains ambiguous. CDR3 size: 12 residues. Trimming took 3 bases from V and 6 from J, leaving 8 bases between them. The germline V gene has CDR1 MDHEN and CDR2 SYDVKM. The CDR3 nucleotides read TGTGCCAGCAGTTTCTATGTGAATGGCTACACCTTC. This sequence encodes CASSFYVNGYTF.

In this sample, this clonotype turned up once. The chain carries TRBV5-4 and TRBJ2-3, with 8 bases aligning to TRBD1. Germline trimming cut 4 bases from V and 7 bases from J; bases unmatched to any gene: 11. Germline CDR1 is SGHNT and CDR2 is YYREEE (reference sequence). This CDR3 contains 15 residues. CDR3 region: CASSTRTGRLNTQYF. The CDR3 DNA is TGTGCCAGCAGCACTAGGACAGGGAGGTTGAATACGCAGTATTTT.

The V gene is TRBV4-3, the J gene TRBJ1-2; TRBD1 aligns across 9 bases. The V gene end was trimmed by 4 bases and the J gene end by 4 bases; junction bases not matched to a gene: 7. Germline lookup yields CDR1 LGHNA and CDR2 YSLEER. The CDR3 sequence is 15 residues long. The CDR3, as DNA: TGCGCCAGCAGCCTAATGACAGGGGGATTCTATGGCTACACCTTC. The encoded protein is CASSLMTGGFYGYTF.

The chain employs TRBV4-2 and TRBJ1-1; a possible D gene is TRBD1 (5 bases). The ends were cut back, 4 bases at V and 10 bases at J, with 13 bases in the middle. Germline values: CDR1 LGHNA, CDR2 YNFKEQ. The CDR3 consists of 12 residues. CDR3: CASSPEGRGAFF. CDR3 DNA: TGTGCCAGCAGCCCAGAAGGTAGGGGAGCTTTCTTT.

The chain has TRBV16 and TRBJ2-7; D gene unclear. Looked up from germline, CDR1 is KGHSY and CDR2 is FQNENV. Trimming removed 0 bases at V and 0 bases at J, with 9 bases between. This CDR3 contains 15 residues. The CDR3 sequence is CASSQSQHYSYEQYF. The CDR3 region has the DNA TGTGCCAGCAGCCAATCGCAGCACTACTCCTACGAGCAGTACTTC. Drawing the rest from reference TRBV16 and TRBJ2-7, the complete variable domain is GEEVAQTPKHLVRGEGQKAKLYCAPIKGHSYVFWYQQVLKNEFKFLISFQNENVFDETGMPKERFSAKCLPNSPCSLEIQATKLEDSAVYFCASSQSQHYSYEQYFGPGTRLTVT.

This clonotype was observed many times. The rearrangement joins TRBV10-2 to TRBJ2-5, with D possibly being TRBD1 or TRBD2 (6 bases each). The V and J ends lost 5 bases and 4 bases respectively, with 11 bases between them. From germline, CDR1 is WSHSY and CDR2 SAAADI. This CDR3 is 13 amino acids long. This CDR3 reads CASSWGAGETQYF. CDR3 DNA: TGCGCCAGCAGTTGGGGGGCAGGAGAGACCCAGTACTTC.

The rearrangement uses TRBV19 and TRBJ2-7; D possibly matches TRBD1 or TRBD2 (7 bases each). Per germline, CDR1 LNHDA and CDR2 SQIVND (reference sequence). The CDR3 consists of 13 residues. V was trimmed by 5 bases and J by 6 bases, leaving 14 bases between them. CDR3 bases: TGTGCCAGTAGTCCCCAGGGGGAGGGCGAGCAGTACTTC. Residues: CASSPQGEGEQYF.

This chain links TRBV12-3 or TRBV12-4 with TRBJ1-2; D unresolved. The V end was cut by 3 bases, the J end by 4 bases, with 12 bases between. The CDR3 sequence is 14 residues long. CDR3 loop: CASSFGSGSYGYTF. The CDR3 bases are TGTGCCAGCAGTTTCGGGAGCGGTTCCTATGGCTACACCTTC.

This clonotype was seen once. The gene calls are TRBV2 and TRBJ2-1; 9 nucleotides agree with TRBD1. Unmatched junction bases numbered 7, after V lost 7 bases and J lost 3 bases. The CDR3 contains 15 residues. Per the germline V gene, CDR1 is SNHLY and CDR2 is FYNNEI. The CDR3, as DNA: TGTGCCAGCATTACCGGGACAGGGCACTACAATGAGCAGTTCTTC. Amino acid sequence: CASITGTGHYNEQFF.

About this clonotype: An end of the junction does not agree with germline; a read error may underlie this. The chain recombines TRBV5-1 with TRBJ2-3; weak D call: TRBD1 (6 bases). The CDR3 has 16 amino acids. Germline V lookup: CDR1 SGHRS, CDR2 YFSETQ. The CDR3 spells CANSPWVGGSTDTQYF. CDR3 in DNA: TGCGCCAACAGCCCCTGGGTAGGGGGAAGCACAGATACGCAGTATTTT.